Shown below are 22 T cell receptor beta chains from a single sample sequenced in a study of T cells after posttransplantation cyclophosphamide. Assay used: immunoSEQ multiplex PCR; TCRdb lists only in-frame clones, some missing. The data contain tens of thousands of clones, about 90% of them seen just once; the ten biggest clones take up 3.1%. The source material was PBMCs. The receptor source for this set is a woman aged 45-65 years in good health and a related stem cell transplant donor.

In DNA form, the CDR3 reads TGTGCCAGCACCGATAGGAGGGTCCCCTACAATGAGCAGTTCTTC. Amino acid sequence: CASTDRRVPYNEQFF. V gene TRBV11-1 combines with J gene TRBJ2-1, with D possibly TRBD2 on 6 matching bases. CDR3 length: 15 residues. CDR1 is SGHAT, CDR2 FQDESV, per germline (reference sequence). Between the trimmed V and J ends, which lost 7 bases and 2 bases, there was a span of 15 bases.

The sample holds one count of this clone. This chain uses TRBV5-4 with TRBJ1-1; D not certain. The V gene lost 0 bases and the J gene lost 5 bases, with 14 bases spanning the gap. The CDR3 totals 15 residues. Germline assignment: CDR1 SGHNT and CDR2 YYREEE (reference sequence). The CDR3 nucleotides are TGTGCCAGCAGCTTGGCCGGGGTAGAGAGGACTGAAGCTTTCTTT. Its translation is CASSLAGVERTEAFF.

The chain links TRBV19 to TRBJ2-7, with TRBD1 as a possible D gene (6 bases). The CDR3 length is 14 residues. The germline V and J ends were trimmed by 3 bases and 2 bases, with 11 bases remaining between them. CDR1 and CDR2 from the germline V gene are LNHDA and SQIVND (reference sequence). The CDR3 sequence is CASSIRAGAYEQYF. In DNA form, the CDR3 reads TGTGCCAGTAGTATCAGGGCAGGGGCCTACGAGCAGTACTTC.

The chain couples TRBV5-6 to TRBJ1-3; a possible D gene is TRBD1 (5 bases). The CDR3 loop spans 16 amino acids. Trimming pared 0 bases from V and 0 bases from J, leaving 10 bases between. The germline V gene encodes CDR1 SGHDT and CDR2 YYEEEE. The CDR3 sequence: CASSLDRRYSGNTIYF. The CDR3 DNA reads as TGTGCCAGCAGCTTGGACAGGCGATACTCTGGAAACACCATATATTTT.

The CDR3: CAIRGYGNNEQFF. The CDR3 nucleotides read TGTGCCATAAGGGGGTACGGGAACAATGAGCAGTTCTTC. The V call is TRBV19, the J call TRBJ2-1, with D possibly TRBD1 on 6 matching bases. Per germline, CDR1 LNHDA and CDR2 SQIVND (reference sequence). CDR3 length equals 13 residues. Trimming took 10 bases from V and 5 from J, leaving 15 bases between them. The whole variable domain, filled in from reference TRBV19 and TRBJ2-1, reads DGGITQSPKYLFRKEGQNVTLSCEQNLNHDAMYWYRQDPGQGLRLIYYSQIVNDFQKGDIAEGYSVSREKKESFPLTVTSAQKNPTAFYLCAIRGYGNNEQFFGPGTRLTVL.

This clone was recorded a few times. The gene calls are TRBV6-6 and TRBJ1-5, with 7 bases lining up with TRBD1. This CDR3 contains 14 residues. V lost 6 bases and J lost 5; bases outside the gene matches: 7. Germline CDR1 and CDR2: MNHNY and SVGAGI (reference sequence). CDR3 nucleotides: TGTGCCAGCAGGGGGGTAGGGGGCGATCAGCCCCAGCATTTT. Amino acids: CASRGVGGDQPQHF.

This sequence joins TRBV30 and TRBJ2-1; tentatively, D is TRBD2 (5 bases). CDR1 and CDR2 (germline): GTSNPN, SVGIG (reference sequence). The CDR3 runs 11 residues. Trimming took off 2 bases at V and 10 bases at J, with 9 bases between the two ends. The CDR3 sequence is CAWSPAGEQFF. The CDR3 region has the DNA TGTGCCTGGAGTCCCGCGGGCGAGCAGTTCTTC.

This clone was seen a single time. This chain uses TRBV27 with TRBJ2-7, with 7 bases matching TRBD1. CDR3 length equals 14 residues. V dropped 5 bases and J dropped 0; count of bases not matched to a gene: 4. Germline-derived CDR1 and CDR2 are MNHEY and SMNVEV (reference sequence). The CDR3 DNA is TGTGCCAGCAGTCTCCAGGGGGACTCCTACGAGCAGTACTTC. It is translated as CASSLQGDSYEQYF.

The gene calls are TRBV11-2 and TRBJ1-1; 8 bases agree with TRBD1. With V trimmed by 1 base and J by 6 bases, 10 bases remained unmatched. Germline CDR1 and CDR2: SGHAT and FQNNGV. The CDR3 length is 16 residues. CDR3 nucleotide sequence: TGTGCCAGCAGCTTAGGTTCAGGGGGCGATGAGGCTGAAGCTTTCTTT. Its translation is CASSLGSGGDEAEAFF.

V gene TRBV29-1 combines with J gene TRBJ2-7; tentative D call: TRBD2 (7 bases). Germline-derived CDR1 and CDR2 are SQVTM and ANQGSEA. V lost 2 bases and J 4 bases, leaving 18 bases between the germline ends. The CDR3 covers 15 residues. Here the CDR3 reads CSVERRGGGIYEQYF. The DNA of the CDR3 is TGCAGCGTTGAAAGAAGGGGAGGGGGAATATACGAGCAGTACTTC.

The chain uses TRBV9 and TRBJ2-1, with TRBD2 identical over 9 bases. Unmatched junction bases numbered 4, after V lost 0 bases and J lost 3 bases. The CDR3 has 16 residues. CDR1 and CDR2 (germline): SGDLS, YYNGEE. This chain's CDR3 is CASSVVETSGYNEQFF. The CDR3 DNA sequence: TGTGCCAGCAGCGTAGTGGAGACTAGCGGCTACAATGAGCAGTTCTTC.

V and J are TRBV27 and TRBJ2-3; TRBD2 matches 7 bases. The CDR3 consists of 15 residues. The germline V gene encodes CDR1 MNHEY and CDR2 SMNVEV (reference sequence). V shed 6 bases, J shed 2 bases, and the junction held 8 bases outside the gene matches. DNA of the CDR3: TGTGCCAGCAGCCGCTGGGCGGGAGACACAGATACGCAGTATTTT. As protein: CASSRWAGDTDTQYF.

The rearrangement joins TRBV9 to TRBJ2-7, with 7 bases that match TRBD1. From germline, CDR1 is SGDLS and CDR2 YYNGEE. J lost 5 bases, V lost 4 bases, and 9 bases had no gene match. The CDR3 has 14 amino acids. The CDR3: CASSPTGDWNEQYF. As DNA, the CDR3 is TGTGCCAGCAGCCCAACAGGGGATTGGAACGAGCAGTACTTC.

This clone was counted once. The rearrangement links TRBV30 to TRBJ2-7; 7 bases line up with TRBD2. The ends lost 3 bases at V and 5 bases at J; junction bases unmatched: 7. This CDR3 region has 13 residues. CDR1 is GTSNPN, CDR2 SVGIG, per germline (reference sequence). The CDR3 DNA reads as TGTGCCTGGAGAGGGAGGGGAAAAGACGAGCAGTACTTC. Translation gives CAWRGRGKDEQYF.

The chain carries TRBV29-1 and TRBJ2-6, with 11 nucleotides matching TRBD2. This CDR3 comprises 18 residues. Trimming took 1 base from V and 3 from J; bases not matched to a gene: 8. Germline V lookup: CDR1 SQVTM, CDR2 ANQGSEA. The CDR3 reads CSVEATSGRSRGANVLTF. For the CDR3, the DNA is TGCAGCGTTGAAGCAACTAGCGGGAGATCACGTGGGGCCAACGTCCTGACTTTC.

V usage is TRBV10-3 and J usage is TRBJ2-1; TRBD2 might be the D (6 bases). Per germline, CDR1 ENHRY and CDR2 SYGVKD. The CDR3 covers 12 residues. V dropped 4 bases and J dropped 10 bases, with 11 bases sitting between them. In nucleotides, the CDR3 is TGTGCCATCAGTGGGGAGGCGGTGGAGCAGTTCTTC. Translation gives CAISGEAVEQFF.

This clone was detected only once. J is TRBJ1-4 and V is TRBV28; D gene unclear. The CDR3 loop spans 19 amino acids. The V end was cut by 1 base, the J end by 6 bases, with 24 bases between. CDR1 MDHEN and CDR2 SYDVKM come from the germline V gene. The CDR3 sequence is CASSLLVSQRWQLYEKLFF. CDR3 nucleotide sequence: TGTGCCAGCAGTTTATTGGTGAGTCAGAGGTGGCAATTGTATGAAAAACTGTTTTTT.

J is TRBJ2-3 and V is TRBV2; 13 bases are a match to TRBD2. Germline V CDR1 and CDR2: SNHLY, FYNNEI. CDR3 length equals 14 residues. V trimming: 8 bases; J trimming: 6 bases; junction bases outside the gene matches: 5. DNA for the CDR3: TGTGCCAGCTCCGGGACTAGCGGGACCGATACGCAGTATTTT. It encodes CASSGTSGTDTQYF. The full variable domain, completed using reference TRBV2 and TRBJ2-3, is EPEVTQTPSHQVTQMGQEVILRCVPISNHLYFYWYRQILGQKVEFLVSFYNNEISEKSEIFDDQFSVERPDGSNFTLKIRSTKLEDSAMYFCASSGTSGTDTQYFGPGTRLTVL.

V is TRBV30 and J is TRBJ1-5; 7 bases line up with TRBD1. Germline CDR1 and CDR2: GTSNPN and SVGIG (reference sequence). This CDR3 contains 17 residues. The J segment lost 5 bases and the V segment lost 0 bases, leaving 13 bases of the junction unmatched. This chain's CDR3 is CAWSVQGQVWRDQPQHF. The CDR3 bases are TGTGCCTGGAGTGTACAGGGGCAGGTATGGAGGGATCAGCCCCAGCATTTT.

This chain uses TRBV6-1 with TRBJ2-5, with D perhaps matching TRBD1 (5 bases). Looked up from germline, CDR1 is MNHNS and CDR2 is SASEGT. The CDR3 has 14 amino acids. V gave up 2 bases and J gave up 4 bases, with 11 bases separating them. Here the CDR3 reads CASSERSRVETQYF. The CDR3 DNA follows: TGTGCCAGCAGTGAACGGTCCAGGGTAGAGACCCAGTACTTC.

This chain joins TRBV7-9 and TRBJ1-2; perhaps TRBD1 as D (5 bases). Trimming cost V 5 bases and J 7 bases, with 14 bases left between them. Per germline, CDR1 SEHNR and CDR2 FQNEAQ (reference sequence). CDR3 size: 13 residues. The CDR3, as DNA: TGTGCCAGCAGCCGCCAGGGTTTTGGTGGCTACACCTTC. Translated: CASSRQGFGGYTF. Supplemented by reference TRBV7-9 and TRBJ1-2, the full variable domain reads DTGVSQNPRHKITKRGQNVTFRCDPISEHNRLYWYRQTLGQGPEFLTYFQNEAQLEKSRLLSDRFSAERPKGSFSTLEIQRTEQGDSAMYLCASSRQGFGGYTFGSGTRLTVV.

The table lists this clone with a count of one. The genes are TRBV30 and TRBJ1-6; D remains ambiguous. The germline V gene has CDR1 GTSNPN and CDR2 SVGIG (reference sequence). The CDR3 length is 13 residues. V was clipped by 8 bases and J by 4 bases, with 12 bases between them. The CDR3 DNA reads TGTGCCACCCACAAGACATATAATTCACCCCTCCACTTT. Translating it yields CATHKTYNSPLHF.